The text below deals with one TCR beta chain. CD8+ and CD4+ blood T cells underwent TCR beta sequencing. V lost 4 bases to trimming and J lost 3 bases, with 17 bases between them. CDR1 is SGDLS and CDR2 is YYNGEE in the germline V gene. The CDR3 has 15 residues. This record comes from a study of CD8 T cells in Susac syndrome. An amount of RNA that ranged from roughly 0.5 to 1 ug was reverse transcribed with random hexamers. TCRdb called the immunoSEQ multiplex PCR reads again in MiXCR, with one record for every CDR3 protein. The sample lists some 130,000 distinct CDR3 sequences; approximately 95% were seen once.

The sample taken for sequencing was CD8+ T cells from PBMCs. This receptor was identified in a human donor with Susac syndrome. The V gene is TRBV9, the J gene TRBJ2-7; a possible D gene is TRBD2 (6 bases). The CDR3 coding sequence is TGTGCCAGCAGCCCCATCGGGAGAAGCGACTACGAGCAGTACTTC. It translates to CASSPIGRSDYEQYF. The complete variable domain, with remaining parts taken from reference TRBV9 and TRBJ2-7, reads DSGVTQTPKHLITATGQRVTLRCSPRSGDLSVYWYQQSLDQGLQFLIQYYNGEERAKGNILERFSAQQFPDLHSELNLSSLELGDSALYFCASSPIGRSDYEQYFGPGTRLTVT.